Presented here are 2 T cell receptor beta chains from one specimen sequenced in a study of cytomegalovirus exposure and HLA in healthy donors. The PCR used 60 Vbeta and 13 Jbeta primers. Repertoires were generated with immunoSEQ multiplex PCR, while TCRdb's copy carries only in-frame clones and drops some. The table lists 99,000 or so clones, more than 60% of them singletons. The sequencing sample was made of PBMCs. These receptors all stem from a man younger than 45 in good health and CMV-seronegative.

This rearrangement joins TRBV5-4 to TRBJ2-1; a weak D match, TRBD1 (5 bases). The CDR3 runs 12 residues. Trimming stripped 3 bases from V and 12 bases from J, with 13 bases between. Germline V gene lookup returns CDR1 SGHNT and CDR2 YYREEE (reference sequence). The CDR3: CASSSMGQGQFF. Written as DNA, the CDR3 is TGTGCCAGCAGCTCCATGGGGCAGGGGCAGTTCTTC. Full variable domain (rest looked up from reference TRBV5-4 and TRBJ2-1): ETGVTQSPTHLIKTRGQQVTLRCSSQSGHNTVSWYQQALGQGPQFIFQYYREEENGRGNFPPRFSGLQFPNYSSELNVNALELDDSALYLCASSSMGQGQFFGPGTRLTVL.

As concerns this clone: Other DNA sequences in this specimen translate into the identical CDR3. The V and J genes are TRBV7-9 and TRBJ1-5; 8 nucleotides align to TRBD1. V lost 6 bases, J lost 5 bases, and 3 bases stayed unmatched. The germline CDR1 and CDR2 sequences are SEHNR and FQNEAQ (reference sequence). CDR3 length: 13 residues. As DNA, the CDR3 is TGTGCCAGCAGTCCGACAGGGGATCAGCCCCAGCATTTT. Translating gives CASSPTGDQPQHF. Based on the CDR3 plus reference TRBV7-9 and TRBJ1-5, the full variable domain is DTGVSQNPRHKITKRGQNVTFRCDPISEHNRLYWYRQTLGQGPEFLTYFQNEAQLEKSRLLSDRFSAERPKGSFSTLEIQRTEQGDSAMYLCASSPTGDQPQHFGDGTRLSIL.